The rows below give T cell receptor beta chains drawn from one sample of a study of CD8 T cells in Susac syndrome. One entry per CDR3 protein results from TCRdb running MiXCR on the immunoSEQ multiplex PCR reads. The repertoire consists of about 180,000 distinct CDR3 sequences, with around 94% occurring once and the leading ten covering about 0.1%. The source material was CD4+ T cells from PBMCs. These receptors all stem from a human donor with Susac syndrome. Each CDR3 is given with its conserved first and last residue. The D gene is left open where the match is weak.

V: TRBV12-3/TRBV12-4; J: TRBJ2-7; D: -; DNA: TGTGCCAGCAGTGGAGGGTACGACGAGCAGTACTTC; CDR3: CASSGGYDEQYF
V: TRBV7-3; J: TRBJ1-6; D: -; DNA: TGTGCCAGCAGCATATCCGGGGGGGCTAATTCACCCCTCCACTTT; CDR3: CASSISGGANSPLHF
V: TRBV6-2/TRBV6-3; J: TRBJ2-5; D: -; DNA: TGTGCCAGCAGTCTACCCTACGAGGGGGAGACCCAGTACTTC; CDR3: CASSLPYEGETQYF
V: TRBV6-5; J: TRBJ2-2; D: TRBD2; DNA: TGTGCCAGCAACAGACTAGCGGGGTTCACCGGGGAGCTGTTTTTT; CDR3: CASNRLAGFTGELFF
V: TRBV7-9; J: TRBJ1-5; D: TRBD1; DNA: TGTGCCAGCAGCCCTGGCGGACAGGTCGGGGGGGAGGCCCAGCATTTT; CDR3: CASSPGGQVGGEAQHF
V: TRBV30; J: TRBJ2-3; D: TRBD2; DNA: TGTGCCTGGAGTGCTAGCGGGGGGAGGGATACGCAGTATTTT; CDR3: CAWSASGGRDTQYF
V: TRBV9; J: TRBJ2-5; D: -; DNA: TGTGCCAGCAGCGTAAGGGGTCAGGGTGAAGAGACCCAGTACTTC; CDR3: CASSVRGQGEETQYF
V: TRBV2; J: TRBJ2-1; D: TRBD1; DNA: TGTGCCAGCAGTTCGCAGGGGGCGCCTTCCAATGAGCAGTTCTTC; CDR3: CASSSQGAPSNEQFF
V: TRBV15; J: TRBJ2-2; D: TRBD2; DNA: TGTGCCACCAGCAGAGATATCGGGGGGTCCCCCGGGGAGCTGTTTTTT; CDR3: CATSRDIGGSPGELFF
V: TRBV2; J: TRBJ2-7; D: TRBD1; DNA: TGTGCCAGCAGGGACAGGAGAACCTACGAGCAGTACTTC; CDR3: CASRDRRTYEQYF
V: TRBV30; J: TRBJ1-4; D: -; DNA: TGTGCCTGGAGTGCATCGGACGAAAAACTGTTTTTT; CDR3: CAWSASDEKLFF
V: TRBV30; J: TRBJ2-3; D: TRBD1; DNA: TGTGCCTGGAGAAGGACAGGGGCGATAGATACGCAGTATTTT; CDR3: CAWRRTGAIDTQYF
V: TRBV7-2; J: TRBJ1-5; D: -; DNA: TGTGCCAGCAGCTTAAACAGGGATGGACAGCCCCAGCATTTT; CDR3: CASSLNRDGQPQHF
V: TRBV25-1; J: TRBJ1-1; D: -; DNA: TGTGCCAGCAGGGCGGCCAGGACCAACACTGAAGCTTTCTTT; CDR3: CASRAARTNTEAFF
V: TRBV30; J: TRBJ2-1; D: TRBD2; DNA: TGTGCCTGGGCTAGCGGGACATACAATGAGCAGTTCTTC; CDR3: CAWASGTYNEQFF